A selection of T cell receptor beta chains follows, all from one sample in a study of blood T cell repertoires in COVID-19. Only in-frame clones appear in the TCRdb table, and some are missing; sequencing was by immunoSEQ multiplex PCR. Among roughly 140,000 clones listed, more than 65% were seen once. The sample was peripheral blood. All receptors derive from a man in his 60s with acute or convalescent COVID-19. CDR3s include the opening cysteine and the closing phenylalanine or tryptophan. Each record gives: V gene, clone size, D gene, J gene, CDR3 DNA, CDR3 protein. The D gene is left open where the match is weak. Only part of the rows carry a size: once, few, many, or a class if the clone is expanded.

v_call: TRBV5-1
clone_size: .
d_call: .
j_call: TRBJ2-3
cdr3_nt: TGCGCCAGCAGCTTCCCAGGGAGCACAGATACGCAGTATTTT
cdr3_aa: CASSFPGSTDTQYF

v_call: TRBV7-9
clone_size: .
d_call: .
j_call: TRBJ2-5
cdr3_nt: TGTGCCAGCAGCTCGAGGATCGGAACGACCCAGTACTTC
cdr3_aa: CASSSRIGTTQYF

v_call: TRBV10-3
clone_size: .
d_call: TRBD2
j_call: TRBJ2-7
cdr3_nt: TGTGCCACCCGACTAGCGGGAAGCTCCTACGAGCAGTACTTC
cdr3_aa: CATRLAGSSYEQYF

v_call: TRBV7-2
clone_size: few
d_call: .
j_call: TRBJ2-7
cdr3_nt: TGTGCCAGCAGCGTCTCCGGGAGTCTCTACGAGCAGTACTTC
cdr3_aa: CASSVSGSLYEQYF

v_call: TRBV28
clone_size: .
d_call: .
j_call: TRBJ2-3
cdr3_nt: TGTGCCAGCAACACCGGGACAATCACAGATACGCAGTATTTT
cdr3_aa: CASNTGTITDTQYF

v_call: TRBV5-1
clone_size: .
d_call: TRBD1
j_call: TRBJ2-2
cdr3_nt: TGCGCCAGCAGCCCCGGACAGGTCGCCGGGGAGCTGTTTTTT
cdr3_aa: CASSPGQVAGELFF

v_call: TRBV19
clone_size: .
d_call: .
j_call: TRBJ1-6
cdr3_nt: TGTGCCAGTAGTTACTCCGGGAGAGGGGTACCCGATTCACCCCTCCACTTT
cdr3_aa: CASSYSGRGVPDSPLHF

v_call: TRBV6-1
clone_size: few
d_call: TRBD2
j_call: TRBJ2-7
cdr3_nt: TGTGCCAGCAGTGAACTAGCGGGAGGGCAATACGAGCAGTACTTC
cdr3_aa: CASSELAGGQYEQYF

v_call: TRBV28
clone_size: .
d_call: .
j_call: TRBJ1-2
cdr3_nt: TGTGCCATCCTTACCTCAGGGGACTATGGCTACACCTTC
cdr3_aa: CAILTSGDYGYTF

v_call: TRBV11-2
clone_size: .
d_call: .
j_call: TRBJ1-2
cdr3_nt: TGTGCCAGCAGCTTAGGCACACGACTTGTGGGCTACACCTTC
cdr3_aa: CASSLGTRLVGYTF

v_call: TRBV5-1
clone_size: once
d_call: .
j_call: TRBJ2-1
cdr3_nt: TGCGCCAGCAGCCTGTTGCCGGACAGCTACAATGAGCAGTTCTTC
cdr3_aa: CASSLLPDSYNEQFF

v_call: TRBV5-1
clone_size: .
d_call: .
j_call: TRBJ1-6
cdr3_nt: TGCGCCAGCAGCTTGGCCCCCCGCTCAGGGGTAAATTCACCCCTCCACTTT
cdr3_aa: CASSLAPRSGVNSPLHF

v_call: TRBV19
clone_size: .
d_call: TRBD1
j_call: TRBJ1-2
cdr3_nt: TGTGCCAGTTCGGACAGGTTTAATGGCTACACCTTC
cdr3_aa: CASSDRFNGYTF

v_call: TRBV28
clone_size: .
d_call: TRBD1
j_call: TRBJ1-5
cdr3_nt: TGTGCCACTCAAGACAGGGATAATCGGCCCCAGCATTTT
cdr3_aa: CATQDRDNRPQHF

v_call: TRBV5-1
clone_size: .
d_call: .
j_call: TRBJ1-6
cdr3_nt: TGCGCCAGCAGCTTGGAGGCAGGTTATTCACCCCTCCACTTT
cdr3_aa: CASSLEAGYSPLHF

v_call: TRBV18
clone_size: .
d_call: TRBD1
j_call: TRBJ2-7
cdr3_nt: TGTGCCAGCTCGCCAGACAGGGCCGCCTACGAGCAGTACTTC
cdr3_aa: CASSPDRAAYEQYF

v_call: TRBV27
clone_size: .
d_call: TRBD2
j_call: TRBJ2-7
cdr3_nt: TGTGCCAGCAGCACGAGCCAGACTAGCGTTACCTACGAGCAGTACTTC
cdr3_aa: CASSTSQTSVTYEQYF

v_call: TRBV7-6
clone_size: .
d_call: TRBD2
j_call: TRBJ2-2
cdr3_nt: TGTGCCAGCAGCCTGGGAGGGATTAACACCGGGGAGCTGTTTTTT
cdr3_aa: CASSLGGINTGELFF

v_call: TRBV3-1/TRBV3-2
clone_size: .
d_call: .
j_call: TRBJ2-2
cdr3_nt: TGTGCCAGCAGCCAAGCAGGGGTCGGGGAGCTGTTTTTT
cdr3_aa: CASSQAGVGELFF

v_call: TRBV28
clone_size: .
d_call: .
j_call: TRBJ1-1
cdr3_nt: TGTGCCAGCAGTCTAACCCCCGCTGGGGGGAATGATGAAGCTTTCTTT
cdr3_aa: CASSLTPAGGNDEAFF

v_call: TRBV6-5
clone_size: .
d_call: .
j_call: TRBJ2-5
cdr3_nt: TGTGCCAGCAGTCCCAATTCAGAGACCCAGTACTTC
cdr3_aa: CASSPNSETQYF

v_call: TRBV11-3
clone_size: few
d_call: .
j_call: TRBJ2-3
cdr3_nt: TGTGCCAGCAGCTTAGGGGGGGGCACAGATACGCAGTATTTT
cdr3_aa: CASSLGGGTDTQYF

v_call: TRBV19
clone_size: .
d_call: TRBD1
j_call: TRBJ1-2
cdr3_nt: TGTGCCAGTAGCGAGCCCGAAACAGGGGAGGGCTACACCTTC
cdr3_aa: CASSEPETGEGYTF

v_call: TRBV28
clone_size: .
d_call: .
j_call: TRBJ1-2
cdr3_nt: TGTGCCACCGTTAGGGGCGGCTACACCTTC
cdr3_aa: CATVRGGYTF

v_call: TRBV10-2
clone_size: .
d_call: TRBD1
j_call: TRBJ2-7
cdr3_nt: TGCGCCAGCAGGCCGGGACAGGGGGCTGACGAGCAGTACTTC
cdr3_aa: CASRPGQGADEQYF

v_call: TRBV5-1
clone_size: .
d_call: TRBD1
j_call: TRBJ2-6
cdr3_nt: TGCGCCAGCAGCTTGGTGGGACAGGCCCCTGGGGCCAACGTCCTGACTTTC
cdr3_aa: CASSLVGQAPGANVLTF

v_call: TRBV6-2/TRBV6-3
clone_size: .
d_call: .
j_call: TRBJ2-7
cdr3_nt: TGTGCCAGCAGCCCTAGAGGACTGGGGTCAACTAGGTACGAGCAGTACTTC
cdr3_aa: CASSPRGLGSTRYEQYF

v_call: TRBV7-2
clone_size: .
d_call: TRBD1
j_call: TRBJ2-2
cdr3_nt: TGTGCCAGCAGCTTAGGGGGACAGGGGAACACCGGGGAGCTGTTTTTT
cdr3_aa: CASSLGGQGNTGELFF

v_call: TRBV9
clone_size: .
d_call: .
j_call: TRBJ2-5
cdr3_nt: TGTGCCAGCAGCAAAGGGGGGGCTAACCAAGAGACCCAGTACTTC
cdr3_aa: CASSKGGANQETQYF

v_call: TRBV5-6
clone_size: .
d_call: .
j_call: TRBJ2-7
cdr3_nt: TGTGCCAGCAGCTTCACTTACGAGCAGTACTTC
cdr3_aa: CASSFTYEQYF

v_call: TRBV27
clone_size: .
d_call: TRBD2
j_call: TRBJ2-1
cdr3_nt: TGTGCCAGCAGTCTTAGCGGGAGTATGTACAATGAGCAGTTCTTC
cdr3_aa: CASSLSGSMYNEQFF

v_call: TRBV5-6
clone_size: .
d_call: TRBD1
j_call: TRBJ1-2
cdr3_nt: TGTGCCAGCTGGGACAGGACTAACTATGGCTACACCTTC
cdr3_aa: CASWDRTNYGYTF

v_call: TRBV9
clone_size: .
d_call: .
j_call: TRBJ2-1
cdr3_nt: TGTGCCAGCAGCGTAGGCAGCGGCGCCTCCTACAATGAGCAGTTCTTC
cdr3_aa: CASSVGSGASYNEQFF

v_call: TRBV7-6
clone_size: .
d_call: TRBD1
j_call: TRBJ2-5
cdr3_nt: TGTGCCAGCAGCCCCCGACAGGGCGGGCAAGAGACCCAGTACTTC
cdr3_aa: CASSPRQGGQETQYF

v_call: TRBV19
clone_size: .
d_call: .
j_call: TRBJ2-3
cdr3_nt: TGTGCCAGTAGTACTGACCTCAGCGGACCTAGCACAGATACGCAGTATTTT
cdr3_aa: CASSTDLSGPSTDTQYF

v_call: TRBV6-1
clone_size: few
d_call: .
j_call: TRBJ2-7
cdr3_nt: TGTGCCAGCAGTGATTGGACAGGCGGGGGGGAGCAGTACTTC
cdr3_aa: CASSDWTGGGEQYF

v_call: TRBV6-6
clone_size: .
d_call: .
j_call: TRBJ2-7
cdr3_nt: TGTGCCAGCAGTTCGAGCGCGATGTACGAGCAGTACTTC
cdr3_aa: CASSSSAMYEQYF

v_call: TRBV11-2
clone_size: .
d_call: TRBD2
j_call: TRBJ2-5
cdr3_nt: TGTGCCAGCAGCCCCCGGGGTAGCGGGGAGACCCAGTACTTC
cdr3_aa: CASSPRGSGETQYF

v_call: TRBV6-5
clone_size: .
d_call: TRBD2
j_call: TRBJ2-3
cdr3_nt: TGTGCCACTCCCGGGACTAGGGCCTCCTCAGATACGCAGTATTTT
cdr3_aa: CATPGTRASSDTQYF

v_call: TRBV7-9
clone_size: .
d_call: TRBD2
j_call: TRBJ2-5
cdr3_nt: TGTGCCAGCAGGTCTAGCGGACCTATTCAAGAGACCCAGTACTTC
cdr3_aa: CASRSSGPIQETQYF

v_call: TRBV9
clone_size: .
d_call: TRBD2
j_call: TRBJ2-3
cdr3_nt: TGTGCCAGCAGCGCGGGACTAGCGGGAGCTCTGGATACGCAGTATTTT
cdr3_aa: CASSAGLAGALDTQYF

v_call: TRBV11-3
clone_size: .
d_call: TRBD1
j_call: TRBJ2-7
cdr3_nt: TGTGCCAGCTCTTCGGGACAGGGAAACGAGCAGTACTTC
cdr3_aa: CASSSGQGNEQYF

v_call: TRBV7-6
clone_size: .
d_call: TRBD1
j_call: TRBJ2-5
cdr3_nt: TGTGCCAGCAGCTTAAATGCCGGGACAGCTCAAGAGACCCAGTACTTC
cdr3_aa: CASSLNAGTAQETQYF

v_call: TRBV10-1
clone_size: .
d_call: TRBD2
j_call: TRBJ2-2
cdr3_nt: TGCGCCAGCAGATACGGGGGGGCCAACACCGGGGAGCTGTTTTTT
cdr3_aa: CASRYGGANTGELFF

v_call: TRBV29-1
clone_size: .
d_call: TRBD2
j_call: TRBJ2-3
cdr3_nt: TGCAGCGGGGCGGGGGTTAGCACAGATACGCAGTATTTT
cdr3_aa: CSGAGVSTDTQYF

v_call: TRBV21-1
clone_size: .
d_call: .
j_call: TRBJ2-1
cdr3_nt: TGTGCCAGCAGCAAAGCCCTAGCGGGAGGATATTACAATGAGCAGTTCTTC
cdr3_aa: CASSKALAGGYYNEQFF

v_call: TRBV5-1
clone_size: .
d_call: .
j_call: TRBJ2-7
cdr3_nt: TGCGCCAGCAGCTTGGAAGGGCGGAGGGAAAACGAGCAGTACTTC
cdr3_aa: CASSLEGRRENEQYF

v_call: TRBV29-1
clone_size: .
d_call: .
j_call: TRBJ2-7
cdr3_nt: TGCAGCGTAACGGACAGGGAGGGCATCTACGAGCAGTACTTC
cdr3_aa: CSVTDREGIYEQYF

v_call: TRBV19
clone_size: .
d_call: TRBD2
j_call: TRBJ2-7
cdr3_nt: TGTGCCAGTAGTCTAACTAGCGCCTCCTACGAGCAGTACTTC
cdr3_aa: CASSLTSASYEQYF

v_call: TRBV6-1
clone_size: .
d_call: .
j_call: TRBJ2-3
cdr3_nt: TGTGCCAGCAGTGAATTTCGCGGGATCACAGATACGCAGTATTTT
cdr3_aa: CASSEFRGITDTQYF

v_call: TRBV18
clone_size: .
d_call: .
j_call: TRBJ2-7
cdr3_nt: TGTGCCAGCTCACCCTCTTCCTACGAGCAGTACTTC
cdr3_aa: CASSPSSYEQYF

v_call: TRBV2
clone_size: .
d_call: .
j_call: TRBJ2-5
cdr3_nt: TGTGCCAGCAGTGAAGGGGGCAGGCCCGCCCAAGAGACCCAGTACTTC
cdr3_aa: CASSEGGRPAQETQYF

v_call: TRBV6-5
clone_size: .
d_call: .
j_call: TRBJ2-7
cdr3_nt: TGTGCCAGCGCCTCGGGGGTGGCTTCCTACGAGCAGTACTTC
cdr3_aa: CASASGVASYEQYF

v_call: TRBV30
clone_size: few
d_call: TRBD2
j_call: TRBJ2-3
cdr3_nt: TGTGCCTGGACTAGCGGGACTGGGGGTCACACAGATACGCAGTATTTT
cdr3_aa: CAWTSGTGGHTDTQYF

v_call: TRBV28
clone_size: many
d_call: TRBD1
j_call: TRBJ1-2
cdr3_nt: TGTGCCAGCAGTTTTGTTAGGACAGGGGTTTCCGGCTACACCTTC
cdr3_aa: CASSFVRTGVSGYTF